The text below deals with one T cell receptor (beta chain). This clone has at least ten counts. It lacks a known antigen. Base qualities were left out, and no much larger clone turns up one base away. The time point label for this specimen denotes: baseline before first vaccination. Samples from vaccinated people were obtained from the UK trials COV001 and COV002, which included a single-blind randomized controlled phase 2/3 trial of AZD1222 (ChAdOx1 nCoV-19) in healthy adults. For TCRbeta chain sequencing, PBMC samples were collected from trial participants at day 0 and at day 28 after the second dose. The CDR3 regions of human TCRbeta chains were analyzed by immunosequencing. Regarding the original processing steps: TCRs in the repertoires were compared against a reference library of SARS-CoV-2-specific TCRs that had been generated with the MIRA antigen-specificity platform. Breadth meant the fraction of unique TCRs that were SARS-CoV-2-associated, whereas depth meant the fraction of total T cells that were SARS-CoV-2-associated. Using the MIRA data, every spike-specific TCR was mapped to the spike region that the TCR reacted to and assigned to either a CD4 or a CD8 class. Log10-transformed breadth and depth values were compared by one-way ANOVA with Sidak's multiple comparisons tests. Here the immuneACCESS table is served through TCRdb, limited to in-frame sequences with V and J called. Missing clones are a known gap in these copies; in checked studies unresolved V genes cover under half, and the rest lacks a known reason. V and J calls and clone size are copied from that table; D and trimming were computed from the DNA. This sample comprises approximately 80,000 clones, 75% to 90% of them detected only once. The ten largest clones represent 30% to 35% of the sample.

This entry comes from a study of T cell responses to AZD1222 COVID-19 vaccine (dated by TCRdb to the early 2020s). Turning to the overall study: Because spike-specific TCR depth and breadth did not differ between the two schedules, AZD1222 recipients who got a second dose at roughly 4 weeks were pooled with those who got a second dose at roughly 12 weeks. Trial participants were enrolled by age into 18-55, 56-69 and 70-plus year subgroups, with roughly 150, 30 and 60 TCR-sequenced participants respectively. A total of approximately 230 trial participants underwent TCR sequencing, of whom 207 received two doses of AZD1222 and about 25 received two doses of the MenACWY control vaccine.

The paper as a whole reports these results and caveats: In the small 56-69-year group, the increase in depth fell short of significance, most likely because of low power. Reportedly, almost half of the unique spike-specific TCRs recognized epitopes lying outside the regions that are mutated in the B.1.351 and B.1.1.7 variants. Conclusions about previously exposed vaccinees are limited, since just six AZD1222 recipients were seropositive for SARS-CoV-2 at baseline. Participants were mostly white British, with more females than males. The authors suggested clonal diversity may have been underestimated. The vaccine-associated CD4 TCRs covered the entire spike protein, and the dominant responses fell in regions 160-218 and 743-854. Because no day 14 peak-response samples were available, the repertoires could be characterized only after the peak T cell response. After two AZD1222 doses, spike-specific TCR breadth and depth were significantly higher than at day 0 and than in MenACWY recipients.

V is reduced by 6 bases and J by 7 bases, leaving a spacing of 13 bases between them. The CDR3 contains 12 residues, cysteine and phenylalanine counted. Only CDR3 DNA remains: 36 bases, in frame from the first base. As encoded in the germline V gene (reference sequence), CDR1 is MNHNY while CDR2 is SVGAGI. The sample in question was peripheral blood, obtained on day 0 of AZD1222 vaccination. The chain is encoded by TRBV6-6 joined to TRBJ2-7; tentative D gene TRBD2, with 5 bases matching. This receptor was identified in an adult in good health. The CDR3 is CASRGASREQYF. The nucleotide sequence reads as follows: TGTGCCAGCAGAGGAGCTAGCCGGGAGCAGTACTTC.